This T cell receptor beta chain was profiled in a study of T cells after yellow fever vaccination. Study-level information: Each low-cell-number fraction was prepared by means of SMART-Seq v4 Ultra Low Input.

This clonotype is a singleton in its sample. The antigen remains unidentified. General observations from the study: Most clones from primary vaccination resurfaced after the booster (around 97% CD4, around 90% CD8).

Per the germline V gene, CDR1 is MNHNS and CDR2 is SASEGT. Germline trimming cut 6 bases from V and 3 bases from J; bases unmatched to any gene: 8. The CDR3 extends over 16 amino acids. By 5'RACE template switching, TCR cDNA was produced, with a universal primer site and UMIs added in the process. TCRdb independently ran MiXCR on the 5' RACE reads; one entry per CDR3 protein. The sample carries under 600,000 distinct CDR3 sequences, less than 25% recorded once. This clonotype was obtained from a man younger than 35 who received the YFV17D yellow fever vaccine. The starting material was PBMCs, obtained approximately 22 days after the first yellow fever vaccination. The V call is TRBV6-1, the J call TRBJ1-5; 10 bases align to TRBD1. CDR3 in amino acids: CASRTGGIASNQPQHF. The CDR3 DNA sequence: TGTGCCAGCAGGACAGGGGGCATCGCTTCCAATCAGCCCCAGCATTTT.